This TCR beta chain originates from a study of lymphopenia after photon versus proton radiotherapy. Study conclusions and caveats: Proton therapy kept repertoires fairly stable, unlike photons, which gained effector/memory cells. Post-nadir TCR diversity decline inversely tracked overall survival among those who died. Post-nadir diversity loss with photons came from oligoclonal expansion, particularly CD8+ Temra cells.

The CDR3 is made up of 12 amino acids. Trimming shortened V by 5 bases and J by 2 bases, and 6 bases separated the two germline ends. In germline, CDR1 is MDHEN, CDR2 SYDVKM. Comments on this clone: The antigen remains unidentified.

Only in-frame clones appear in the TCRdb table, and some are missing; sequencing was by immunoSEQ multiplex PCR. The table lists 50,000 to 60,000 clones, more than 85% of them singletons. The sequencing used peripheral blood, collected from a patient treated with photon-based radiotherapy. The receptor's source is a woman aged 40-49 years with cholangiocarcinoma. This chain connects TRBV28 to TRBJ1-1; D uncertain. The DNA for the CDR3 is TGTGCCAGCAGTAGGATTAACACTGAAGCTTTCTTT. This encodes CASSRINTEAFF. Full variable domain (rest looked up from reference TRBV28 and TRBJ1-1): DVKVTQSSRYLVKRTGEKVFLECVQDMDHENMFWYRQDPGLGLRLIYFSYDVKMKEKGDIPEGYSVSREKKERFSLILESASTNQTSMYLCASSRINTEAFFGQGTRLTVV.